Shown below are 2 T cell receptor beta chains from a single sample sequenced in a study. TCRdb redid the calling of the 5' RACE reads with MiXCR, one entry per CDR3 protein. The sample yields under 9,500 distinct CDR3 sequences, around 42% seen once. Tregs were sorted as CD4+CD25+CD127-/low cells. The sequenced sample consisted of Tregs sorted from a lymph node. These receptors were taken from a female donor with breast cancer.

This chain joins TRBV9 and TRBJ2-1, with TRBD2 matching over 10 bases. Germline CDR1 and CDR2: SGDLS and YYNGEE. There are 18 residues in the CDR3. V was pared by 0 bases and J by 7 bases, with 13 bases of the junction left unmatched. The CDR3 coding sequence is TGTGCCAGCAGCGTAGCTGCCGCTCTAGCGGGAGATCTTAATGAGCAGTTCTTC. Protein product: CASSVAAALAGDLNEQFF.

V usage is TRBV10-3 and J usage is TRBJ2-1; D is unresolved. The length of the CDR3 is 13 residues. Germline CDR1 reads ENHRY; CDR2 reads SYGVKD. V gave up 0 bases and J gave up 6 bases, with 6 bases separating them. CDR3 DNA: TGTGCCATCAGTGAGTCGGGCCTCAATGAGCAGTTCTTC. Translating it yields CAISESGLNEQFF.